The 8 T cell receptor beta chains presented below share a single source sample, sequenced in a study of T cell responses to AZD1222 COVID-19 vaccine. The table came from immunoSEQ multiplex PCR; TCRdb's copy has only in-frame clones and leaves some out. The sample includes about 57,000 clones, less than 90% of them seen just once. The sequencing here drew on peripheral blood, taken on day 0 of AZD1222 vaccination. The source is an adult in good health.

The chain links TRBV4-1 to TRBJ1-6; D may be TRBD1 (5 bases). The V end lost 0 bases, the J end lost 8 bases, and 11 bases lay between the germline ends. This CDR3 region has 15 residues. Germline V gene data show CDR1 as MGHRA and CDR2 as YSYEKL. CDR3 sequence reads: CASSQDEGRYSPLHF. DNA of the CDR3: TGCGCCAGCAGCCAAGACGAGGGGCGATATTCACCCCTCCACTTT.

This chain joins TRBV9 and TRBJ1-1, with TRBD1 matching over 7 bases. The V segment lost 4 bases and the J segment 5 bases; nucleotides outside the gene matches: 14. This CDR3 has 16 amino acids. Germline assignment: CDR1 SGDLS and CDR2 YYNGEE. In DNA, the CDR3 is TGTGCCAGCAGCCCGACTGGGACAGTCGATTTAACTGAAGCTTTCTTT. It codes for CASSPTGTVDLTEAFF. The full variable domain, its missing parts supplied by reference TRBV9 and TRBJ1-1, is DSGVTQTPKHLITATGQRVTLRCSPRSGDLSVYWYQQSLDQGLQFLIQYYNGEERAKGNILERFSAQQFPDLHSELNLSSLELGDSALYFCASSPTGTVDLTEAFFGQGTRLTVV.

The J gene is TRBJ2-3, the V gene TRBV5-6; 7 bases map to TRBD2. Germline V gene sequence: CDR1 SGHDT, CDR2 YYEEEE. V was pared by 4 bases and J by 2 bases, with 10 bases of the junction left unmatched. There are 16 residues in the CDR3. The CDR3 loop is CASSLKASGFTDTQYF. In nucleotides, the CDR3 is TGTGCCAGCAGCCTAAAGGCTAGCGGATTCACAGATACGCAGTATTTT.

The V call is TRBV7-6, the J call TRBJ2-3; 9 nucleotides agree with TRBD1. The length of the CDR3 is 16 residues. V dropped 4 bases and J dropped 0; count of bases not matched to a gene: 5. Germline V gene lookup returns CDR1 SGHVS and CDR2 FNYEAQ. The CDR3 region is CASSWGGTGSTDTQYF. The CDR3 DNA is TGTGCCAGCAGCTGGGGGGGGACAGGGAGCACAGATACGCAGTATTTT.

A few counts support this clone. The chain carries TRBV12-3 or TRBV12-4 and TRBJ1-1; D remains unclear. Trimming took 1 base from V and 7 from J, leaving 7 bases between them. This CDR3 has 12 amino acids. CDR3 amino acids: CASSLDENEAFF. The CDR3 DNA reads as TGTGCCAGCAGTTTAGATGAAAATGAAGCTTTCTTT.

The V and J genes are TRBV29-1 and TRBJ2-1, with D maybe TRBD2 (6 bases). Germline lookup yields CDR1 SQVTM and CDR2 ANQGSEA. This CDR3 is 15 amino acids long. Trimming took off 8 bases at V and 3 bases at J, with 20 bases between the two ends. The CDR3 region has the DNA TGCAGCTTCGACCCCCGGGACTGGAACTACAATGAGCAGTTCTTC. Encoded protein: CSFDPRDWNYNEQFF.

The chain combines TRBV19 with TRBJ1-4, with D unclear. Germline V CDR1 and CDR2: LNHDA, SQIVND (reference sequence). The CDR3 has 12 residues. Trimming left V 5 bases short and J 8 bases short, with 9 bases between. The CDR3 DNA reads TGTGCCAGTAGTTTGAATGAAGAAAAACTGTTTTTT. Translated, it gives CASSLNEEKLFF.

J is TRBJ2-3 and V is TRBV12-3 or TRBV12-4; D is undetermined. The V and J ends lost 6 bases and 5 bases respectively, with 6 bases between them. CDR3 length: 11 residues. The CDR3 loop reads CASRAGDTQYF. As DNA, the CDR3 is TGTGCCAGCAGGGCCGGAGATACGCAGTATTTT.